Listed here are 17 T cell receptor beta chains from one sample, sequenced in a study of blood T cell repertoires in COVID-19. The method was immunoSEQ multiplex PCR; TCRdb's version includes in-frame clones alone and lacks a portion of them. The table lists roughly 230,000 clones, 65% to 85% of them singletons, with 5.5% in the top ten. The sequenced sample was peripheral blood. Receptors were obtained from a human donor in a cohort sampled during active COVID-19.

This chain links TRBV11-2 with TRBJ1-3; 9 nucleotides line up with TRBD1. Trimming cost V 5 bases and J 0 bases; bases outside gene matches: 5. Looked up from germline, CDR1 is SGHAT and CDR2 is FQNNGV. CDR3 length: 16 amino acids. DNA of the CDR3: TGTGCCAGCAGCATAAAGGGACAGGGCTCTGGAAACACCATATATTTT. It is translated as CASSIKGQGSGNTIYF.

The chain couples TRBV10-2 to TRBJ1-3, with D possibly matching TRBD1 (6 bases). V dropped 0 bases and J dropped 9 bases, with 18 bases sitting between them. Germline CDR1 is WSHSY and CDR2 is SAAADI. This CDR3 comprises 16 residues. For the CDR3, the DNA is TGCGCCAGCAGTGAGTCAAGGACAGCCGCCTCCGGCACCATATATTTT. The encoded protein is CASSESRTAASGTIYF.

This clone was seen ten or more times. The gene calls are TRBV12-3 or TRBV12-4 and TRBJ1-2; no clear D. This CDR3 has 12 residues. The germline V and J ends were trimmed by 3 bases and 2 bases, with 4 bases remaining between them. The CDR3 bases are TGTGCCAGCAGTTTGACAAACTATGGCTACACCTTC. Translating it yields CASSLTNYGYTF.

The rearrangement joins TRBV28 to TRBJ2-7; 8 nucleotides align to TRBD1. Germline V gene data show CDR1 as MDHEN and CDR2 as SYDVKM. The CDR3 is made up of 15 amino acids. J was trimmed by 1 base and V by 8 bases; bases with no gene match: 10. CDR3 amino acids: CASSTRTGKSYEQYF. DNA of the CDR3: TGTGCCAGCTCAACGCGGACAGGGAAGTCCTACGAGCAGTACTTC.

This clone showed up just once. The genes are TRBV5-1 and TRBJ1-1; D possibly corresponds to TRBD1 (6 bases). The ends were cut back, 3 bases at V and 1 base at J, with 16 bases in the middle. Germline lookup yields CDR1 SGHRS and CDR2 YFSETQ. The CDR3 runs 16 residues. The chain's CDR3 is CASSSHETGPNTEAFF. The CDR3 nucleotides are TGCGCCAGCAGCTCCCACGAGACAGGCCCGAACACTGAAGCTTTCTTT.

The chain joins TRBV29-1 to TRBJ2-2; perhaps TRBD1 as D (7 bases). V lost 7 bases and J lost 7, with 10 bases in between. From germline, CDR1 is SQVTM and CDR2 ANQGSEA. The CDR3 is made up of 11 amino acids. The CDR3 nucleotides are TGCAGCGGACAGGGAGGCGGGGAGCTGTTTTTT. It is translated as CSGQGGGELFF.

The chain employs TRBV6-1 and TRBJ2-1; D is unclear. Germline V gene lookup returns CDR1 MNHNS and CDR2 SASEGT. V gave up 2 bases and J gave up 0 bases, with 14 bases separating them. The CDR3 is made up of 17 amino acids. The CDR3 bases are TGTGCCAGCAGTGAAACAATGGCACGAAACTCCTACAATGAGCAGTTCTTC. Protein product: CASSETMARNSYNEQFF.

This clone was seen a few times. DNA of the CDR3: TGTGCCATCAGTGATTCGGGGGGCAGGCAGCCCCAGCATTTT. Translation: CAISDSGGRQPQHF. The rearrangement uses TRBV10-3 and TRBJ1-5; D may be TRBD1 (6 bases). Between the trimmed V and J ends, which lost 3 bases and 7 bases, there was a span of 13 bases. Germline values: CDR1 ENHRY, CDR2 SYGVKD. The CDR3 is 14 amino acids.

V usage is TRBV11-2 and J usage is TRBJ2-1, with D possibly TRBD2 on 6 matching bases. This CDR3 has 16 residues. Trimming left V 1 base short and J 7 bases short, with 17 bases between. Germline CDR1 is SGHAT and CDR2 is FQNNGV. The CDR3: CASSLVGLDARNEQFF. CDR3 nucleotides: TGTGCCAGCAGCTTAGTGGGACTTGACGCCCGGAATGAGCAGTTCTTC.

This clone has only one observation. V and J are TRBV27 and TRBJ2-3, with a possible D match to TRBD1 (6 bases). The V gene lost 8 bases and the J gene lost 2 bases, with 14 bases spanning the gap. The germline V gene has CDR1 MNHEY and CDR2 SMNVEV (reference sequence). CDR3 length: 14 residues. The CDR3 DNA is TGTGCCAGCGCTCCGGGACAAGTCACAGATACGCAGTATTTT. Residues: CASAPGQVTDTQYF.

CDR3 in amino acids: CASSANRGTEAFF. In DNA form, the CDR3 reads TGTGCCAGTAGTGCTAACAGGGGCACTGAAGCTTTCTTT. The chain links TRBV19 to TRBJ1-1, with 7 positions matching TRBD1. Germline V CDR1 and CDR2: LNHDA, SQIVND (reference sequence). Trimming removed 5 bases from V and 4 bases from J; junction bases left unmatched: 4. The CDR3 runs to 13 residues.

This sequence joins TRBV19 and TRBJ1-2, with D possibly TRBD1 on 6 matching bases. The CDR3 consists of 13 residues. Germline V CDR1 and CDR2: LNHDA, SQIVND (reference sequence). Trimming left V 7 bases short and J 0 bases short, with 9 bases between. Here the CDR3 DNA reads TGTGCCAGTATTAAGGGGGCTAACTATGGCTACACCTTC. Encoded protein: CASIKGANYGYTF. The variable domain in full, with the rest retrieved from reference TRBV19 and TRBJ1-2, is DGGITQSPKYLFRKEGQNVTLSCEQNLNHDAMYWYRQDPGQGLRLIYYSQIVNDFQKGDIAEGYSVSREKKESFPLTVTSAQKNPTAFYLCASIKGANYGYTFGSGTRLTVV.

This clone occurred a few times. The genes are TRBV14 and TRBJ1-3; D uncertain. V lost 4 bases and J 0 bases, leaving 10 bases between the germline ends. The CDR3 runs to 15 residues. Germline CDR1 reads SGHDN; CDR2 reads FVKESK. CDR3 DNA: TGTGCCAGCAGCCCCGGCGGATTCTCTGGAAACACCATATATTTT. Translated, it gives CASSPGGFSGNTIYF.

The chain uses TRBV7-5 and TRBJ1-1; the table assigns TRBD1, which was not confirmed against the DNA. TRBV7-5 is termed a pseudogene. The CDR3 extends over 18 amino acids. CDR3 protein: CARSLENRGLNRDTEAFF. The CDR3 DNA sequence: TGTGCCAGAAGCTTAGAGAACAGGGGGCTTAATCGGGACACTGAAGCTTTCTTT.

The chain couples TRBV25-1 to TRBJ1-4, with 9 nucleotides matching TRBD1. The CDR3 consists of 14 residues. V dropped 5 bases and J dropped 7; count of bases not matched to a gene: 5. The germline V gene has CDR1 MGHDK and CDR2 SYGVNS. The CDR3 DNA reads TGTGCCAGCAGTCCGGGACAGGGATCTGAAAAACTGTTTTTT. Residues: CASSPGQGSEKLFF.

The CDR3 is CATQTDTNYGYTF. The CDR3, as DNA: TGTGCCACCCAAACAGACACTAACTATGGCTACACCTTC. The chain carries TRBV6-5 and TRBJ1-2, with unresolved D. The V gene's germline CDR1 is MNHEY and CDR2 SVGAGI. V shed 10 bases and J shed 0 bases, with 12 bases lying between them. This CDR3 is built from 13 residues.

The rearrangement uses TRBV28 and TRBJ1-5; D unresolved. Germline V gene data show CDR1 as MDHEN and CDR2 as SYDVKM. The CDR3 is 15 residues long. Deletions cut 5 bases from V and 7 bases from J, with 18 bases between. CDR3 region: CASSPMVEAKQPQHF. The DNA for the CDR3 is TGTGCCAGCAGTCCCATGGTGGAGGCCAAACAGCCCCAGCATTTT.